This T cell receptor beta chain was sequenced during a study of identical twins. On this clonotype: Its antigen is currently unknown.

V was trimmed by 4 bases and J by 7 bases, leaving 14 bases between them. Germline CDR1 DFQATT, CDR2 SNEGSKA (reference sequence). The CDR3 extends over 13 amino acids. The study, taken as a whole, reports: Researchers reported excess low generation probability among twin-shared out-of-frame alpha sequences. Insertion counts were lower in abundant cord blood beta clonotypes, a trend that memory repertoires did not show.

A universal primer site was created by template switching, with the cDNA bearing unique molecular identifiers. One entry per CDR3 protein, called by TCRdb with MiXCR from the 5' RACE reads. The sample carries 1.5 million to 2 million distinct CDR3 sequences, about 31% recorded once. The chain combines TRBV20-1 with TRBJ2-1; TRBD2 might be the D (6 bases). This TCR was sampled from a newborn girl in good health. Sequenced: cord blood. The CDR3: CSATGTPWNEQFF. CDR3 sequence (DNA): TGCAGTGCTACCGGGACTCCCTGGAATGAGCAGTTCTTC.